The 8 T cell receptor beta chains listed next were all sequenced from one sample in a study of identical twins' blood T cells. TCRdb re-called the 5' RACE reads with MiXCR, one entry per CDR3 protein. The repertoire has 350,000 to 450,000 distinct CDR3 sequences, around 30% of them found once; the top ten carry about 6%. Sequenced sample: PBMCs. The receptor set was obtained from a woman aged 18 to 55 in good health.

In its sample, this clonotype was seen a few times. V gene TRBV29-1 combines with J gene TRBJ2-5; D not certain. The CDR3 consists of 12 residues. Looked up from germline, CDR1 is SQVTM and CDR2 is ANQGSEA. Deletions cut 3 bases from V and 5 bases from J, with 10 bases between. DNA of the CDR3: TGCAGCGTTGATTGGCTCAGCGAGACCCAGTACTTC. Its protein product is CSVDWLSETQYF.

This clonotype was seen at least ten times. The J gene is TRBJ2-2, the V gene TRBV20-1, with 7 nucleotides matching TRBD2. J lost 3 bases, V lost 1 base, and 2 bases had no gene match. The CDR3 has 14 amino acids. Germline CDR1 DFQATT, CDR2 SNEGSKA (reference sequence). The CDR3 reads CSARGSGDTGELFF. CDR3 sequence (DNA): TGCAGTGCTAGAGGAAGCGGGGACACCGGGGAGCTGTTTTTT.

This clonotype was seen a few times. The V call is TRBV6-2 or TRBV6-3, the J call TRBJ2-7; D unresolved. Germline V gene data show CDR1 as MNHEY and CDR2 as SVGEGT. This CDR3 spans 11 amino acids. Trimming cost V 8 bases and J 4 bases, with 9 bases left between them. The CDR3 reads CASSTAYEQYF. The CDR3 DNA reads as TGTGCCAGCTCAACAGCGTACGAGCAGTACTTC.

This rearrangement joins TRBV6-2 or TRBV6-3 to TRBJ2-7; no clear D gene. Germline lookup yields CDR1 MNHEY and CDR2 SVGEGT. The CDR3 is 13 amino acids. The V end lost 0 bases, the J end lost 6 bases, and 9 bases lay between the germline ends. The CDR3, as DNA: TGTGCCAGCAGTTACTCCCTCTCGACCGAGCAGTACTTC. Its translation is CASSYSLSTEQYF.

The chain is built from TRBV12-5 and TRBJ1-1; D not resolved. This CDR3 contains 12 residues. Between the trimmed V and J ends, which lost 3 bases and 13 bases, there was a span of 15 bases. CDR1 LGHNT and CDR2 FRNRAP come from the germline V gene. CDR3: CASGFGNTEVFF. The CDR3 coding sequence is TGTGCTAGTGGTTTCGGGAACACTGAGGTTTTCTTT.

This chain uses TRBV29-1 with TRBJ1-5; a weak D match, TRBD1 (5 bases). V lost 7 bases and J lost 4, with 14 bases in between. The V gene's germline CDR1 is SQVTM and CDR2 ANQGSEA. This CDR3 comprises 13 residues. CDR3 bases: TGCAGCGCTATACAGGAGCTTAATCAGCCCCAGCATTTT. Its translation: CSAIQELNQPQHF.

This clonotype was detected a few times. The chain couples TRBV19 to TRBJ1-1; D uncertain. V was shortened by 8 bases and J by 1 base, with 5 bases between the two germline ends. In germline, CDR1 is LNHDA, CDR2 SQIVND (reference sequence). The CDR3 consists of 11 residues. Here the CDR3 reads CASFGNTEAFF. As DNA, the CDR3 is TGTGCCAGTTTTGGGAACACTGAAGCTTTCTTT.

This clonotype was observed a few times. The CDR3 bases are TGTGCCAGCAGCTCGATCATCCGGGACAGGCGAATTTCCTCCTACGAGCAGTACTTC. Protein sequence: CASSSIIRDRRISSYEQYF. The rearrangement joins TRBV11-2 to TRBJ2-7; 8 bases line up with TRBD1. CDR1 and CDR2 (germline): SGHAT, FQNNGV. With V trimmed by 4 bases and J by 0 bases, 17 bases remained unmatched. The CDR3 extends over 19 amino acids.